This T cell receptor (beta chain) was recorded in a study of tumor-infiltrating lymphocytes in primary liver carcinoma. Study overall: T1-T3 N0M0 was the stage of the tumors, which were roughly 4.2 to 10 cm across.

Points on this clonotype: What it binds is not known.

Germline V gene data show CDR1 as SEHNR and CDR2 as FQNEAQ (reference sequence). V was pared by 4 bases and J by 2 bases, with 11 bases between. The CDR3 totals 14 residues. TCR beta cDNA came from around 500 ng total RNA, primed with a constant-region primer. Investigators got TCR beta libraries out of three nested multiplex PCR rounds, done with slightly modified ARM-PCR. Primers for the first two PCR rounds were TRBV1-TRBV30 forward primers and a C-beta reverse primer (about 11 cycles per round). MiXCR, applied by TCRdb to the multiplex PCR reads, yields one record per CDR3 protein. The table has approximately 190,000 distinct CDR3 sequences, around 85% seen once; the top ten hold about a sixth. Overall study findings and caveats: Tumor-adjacent and tumor-blood pairs shared a smaller degree of overlap than tumor region pairs.

Co-extraction of RNA and DNA was performed on about 19-31 mg of unsorted bulk tissue. The study sampled five separate regions from each tumor. The V and J genes are TRBV7-9 and TRBJ1-1; D remains ambiguous. The sequence was collected from a man in his forties with primary liver carcinoma and hepatitis B virus infection. The sequenced sample consisted of tumor tissue from primary liver carcinoma. DNA for the CDR3: TGTGCCAGCAGCTCAGCGTGGGGAAACACTGAAGCTTTCTTT. Amino acids: CASSSAWGNTEAFF.